The 27 T cell receptor beta chains presented below share a single source sample, sequenced in a study of T cell changes during pregnancy in multiple sclerosis. Sequencing used immunoSEQ multiplex PCR; TCRdb keeps in-frame clones, though not all of them. The sample consists of over 60,000 clones, around 89% of them appearing once. The sample here was peripheral blood, taken in the first trimester of pregnancy. These receptors were obtained from a female donor with multiple sclerosis, enrolled in a pregnancy study.

The chain uses TRBV19 and TRBJ1-5; D gene unclear. The CDR3 consists of 14 residues. Germline V lookup: CDR1 LNHDA, CDR2 SQIVND (reference sequence). Trimming took off 5 bases at V and 4 bases at J, with 12 bases between the two ends. The CDR3 loop is CASSGGRLNQPQHF. The CDR3 DNA reads TGTGCCAGTAGTGGAGGGCGACTTAATCAGCCCCAGCATTTT.

The chain employs TRBV7-2 and TRBJ2-7, with 12 bases aligning to TRBD1. The CDR3 is 14 residues long. The trim removed 5 bases at V and 6 bases at J, leaving 5 bases unmatched. Germline assignment: CDR1 SGHTA and CDR2 FQGNSA. The CDR3 loop reads CASSPGQGAIEQYF. CDR3 DNA: TGTGCCAGCAGCCCGGGACAGGGGGCGATCGAGCAGTACTTC.

The chain employs TRBV6-1 and TRBJ1-2; 7 nucleotides agree with TRBD1. This CDR3 is built from 13 residues. The J segment lost 6 bases and the V segment lost 6 bases, leaving 7 bases of the junction unmatched. Germline CDR1 and CDR2: MNHNS and SASEGT. The CDR3 is CASRVQGGDGYTF. The CDR3 nucleotides read TGTGCCAGCAGAGTACAAGGGGGCGATGGCTACACCTTC.

This rearrangement joins TRBV10-3 to TRBJ2-2, with D perhaps matching TRBD1 (5 bases). The CDR3 runs 12 residues. CDR1 ENHRY and CDR2 SYGVKD come from the germline V gene. Trimming stripped 11 bases from V and 2 bases from J, with 9 bases between. The CDR3 loop reads CASGHNTGELFF. The CDR3 DNA follows: TGTGCCTCCGGACATAACACCGGGGAGCTGTTTTTT.

V is TRBV2 and J is TRBJ2-1, with a possible D match to TRBD1 (6 bases). The CDR3 extends over 15 amino acids. The germline CDR1 and CDR2 sequences are SNHLY and FYNNEI. V lost 3 bases to trimming and J lost 9 bases, with 18 bases between them. CDR3 in amino acids: CASSEGRGFPGEQFF. The CDR3, as DNA: TGTGCCAGCAGTGAGGGCAGGGGTTTCCCGGGTGAGCAGTTCTTC.

This rearrangement joins TRBV7-3 to TRBJ1-1; the match to TRBD1 covers 8 bases. With V trimmed by 9 bases and J by 0 bases, 3 bases remained unmatched. The CDR3 totals 13 residues. Germline CDR1 reads SGHTA; CDR2 reads FQGTGA. The CDR3 loop is CASQTGVNTEAFF. CDR3 nucleotide sequence: TGTGCCAGTCAGACAGGGGTGAACACTGAAGCTTTCTTT.

The chain employs TRBV11-2 and TRBJ2-6, with D perhaps matching TRBD1 (6 bases). Trimming cost V 8 bases and J 0 bases, with 20 bases left between them. CDR3 length equals 18 residues. The germline gives CDR1 SGHAT, CDR2 FQNNGV. DNA for the CDR3: TGTGCCAGCTCCCCCCAGGGGAACCGCCACTCTGGGGCCAACGTCCTGACTTTC. It yields the protein CASSPQGNRHSGANVLTF. The full variable domain, its missing parts supplied by reference TRBV11-2 and TRBJ2-6, is EAGVAQSPRYKIIEKRQSVAFWCNPISGHATLYWYQQILGQGPKLLIQFQNNGVVDDSQLPKDRFSAERLKGVDSTLKIQPAKLEDSAVYLCASSPQGNRHSGANVLTFGAGSRLTVL.

The gene calls are TRBV7-3 and TRBJ2-1; 10 nucleotides match TRBD2. CDR1 is SGHTA, CDR2 FQGTGA, per germline. J was trimmed by 7 bases and V by 5 bases; bases with no gene match: 8. The CDR3 is made up of 15 amino acids. The CDR3 reads CASSLNQAGGNEQFF. CDR3 in DNA: TGTGCCAGCAGCCTGAACCAAGCGGGGGGGAATGAGCAGTTCTTC.

This chain connects TRBV30 to TRBJ2-1, with 9 bases lining up with TRBD1. V shed 3 bases and J 12 bases; nucleotides not matched to a gene: 6. This CDR3 region has 12 residues. In germline, CDR1 is GTSNPN, CDR2 SVGIG (reference sequence). DNA of the CDR3: TGTGCCTGGAGAGGGACAGGGAAGAGGCAGTTCTTC. It encodes CAWRGTGKRQFF.

This clone was recorded only once. This chain links TRBV7-8 with TRBJ1-3; D is ambiguous. The CDR3 consists of 20 residues. Per germline, CDR1 SGHVS and CDR2 FQNEAQ. V was cut by 3 bases and J by 2 bases, with 26 bases left in between. Here the CDR3 DNA reads TGTGCCAGCAGCTTTTCAGCCGCCCCAGGTGGTCAGTACACTGGAAACACCATATATTTT. Its translation is CASSFSAAPGGQYTGNTIYF.

The chain is built from TRBV4-1 and TRBJ1-1; no clear D gene. This CDR3 region has 11 residues. The ends were cut back, 6 bases at V and 8 bases at J, with 10 bases in the middle. The germline CDR1 and CDR2 sequences are MGHRA and YSYEKL. For the CDR3, the DNA is TGCGCCAGCAGTCTAGACCGGGAAGCTTTCTTT. Its translation: CASSLDREAFF.

This clone has a handful of counts. V is TRBV4-2 and J is TRBJ2-6; D might be TRBD2 (5 bases). Germline assignment: CDR1 LGHNA and CDR2 YNFKEQ. V shed 0 bases and J shed 1 base, with 7 bases lying between them. This CDR3 is 16 amino acids long. Here the CDR3 reads CASSQDGDSGANVLTF. The CDR3, as DNA: TGTGCCAGCAGCCAAGACGGGGATTCTGGGGCCAACGTCCTGACTTTC.

This chain links TRBV6-1 with TRBJ2-5, with 8 bases matching TRBD1. Germline V lookup: CDR1 MNHNS, CDR2 SASEGT. The CDR3 contains 13 residues. J lost 4 bases, V lost 4 bases, and 2 bases had no gene match. This CDR3 reads CASSGQGRETQYF. The DNA of the CDR3 is TGTGCCAGCAGTGGACAGGGGAGAGAGACCCAGTACTTC.

This chain links TRBV30 with TRBJ1-1; tentatively, D is TRBD1 (5 bases). CDR1 is GTSNPN, CDR2 SVGIG, per germline (reference sequence). The CDR3 consists of 13 residues. Deletions cut 1 base from V and 3 bases from J, with 9 bases between. The CDR3 loop reads CAWSAPGYTEAFF. Here the CDR3 DNA reads TGTGCCTGGAGTGCACCAGGGTACACTGAAGCTTTCTTT.

V gene TRBV7-8 combines with J gene TRBJ2-7, with D possibly matching TRBD1 (5 bases). Germline V lookup: CDR1 SGHVS, CDR2 FQNEAQ. Deletions cut 5 bases from V and 6 bases from J, with 17 bases between. There are 14 residues in the CDR3. CDR3 in DNA: TGTGCCAGCAGCCTACAATCCAGGGCCTCCGAGCAGTACTTC. It specifies CASSLQSRASEQYF.

This sequence joins TRBV2 and TRBJ1-1, with 7 nucleotides matching TRBD1. The V segment lost 5 bases and the J segment 0 bases; nucleotides outside the gene matches: 6. CDR1 SNHLY and CDR2 FYNNEI come from the germline V gene. The CDR3 has 15 amino acids. The CDR3 DNA sequence: TGTGCCAGCAGTTACCGGGACAGAATGAACACTGAAGCTTTCTTT. Its protein product is CASSYRDRMNTEAFF.

The chain couples TRBV19 to TRBJ2-7; the match to TRBD2 covers 13 bases. The CDR3 extends over 16 amino acids. From germline, CDR1 is LNHDA and CDR2 SQIVND (reference sequence). V lost 1 base and J lost 5; bases outside the gene matches: 5. The CDR3 here is CASSIGTSGRIDEQYF. CDR3 sequence (DNA): TGTGCCAGTAGTATAGGGACTAGCGGGAGAATCGACGAGCAGTACTTC.

The chain uses TRBV9 and TRBJ2-6; 7 bases match TRBD1. Germline CDR1 SGDLS, CDR2 YYNGEE. Trimming cost V 3 bases and J 0 bases; bases outside gene matches: 15. This CDR3 comprises 20 residues. The CDR3 protein is CASSARSPWTGNSGANVLTF. The CDR3 DNA follows: TGTGCCAGCAGCGCACGTAGCCCTTGGACAGGCAACTCTGGGGCCAACGTCCTGACTTTC.

The chain carries TRBV5-5 and TRBJ2-5; D might be TRBD2 (7 bases). V dropped 2 bases and J dropped 1 base, with 15 bases sitting between them. The CDR3 sequence is 16 residues long. Germline assignment: CDR1 SGHKS and CDR2 YYEKEE (reference sequence). The chain's CDR3 is CASSFRGATFQETQYF. In DNA form, the CDR3 reads TGTGCCAGCAGCTTCCGGGGGGCTACATTCCAAGAGACCCAGTACTTC.

This chain joins TRBV5-1 and TRBJ2-3, with TRBD2 matching over 13 bases. This CDR3 contains 16 residues. Germline assignment: CDR1 SGHRS and CDR2 YFSETQ. V shed 1 base and J 6 bases; nucleotides not matched to a gene: 5. In DNA form, the CDR3 reads TGCGCCAGCAGCTTGTCGACTAGCGGGAGGACGGATACGCAGTATTTT. Translation: CASSLSTSGRTDTQYF.

V is TRBV30 and J is TRBJ1-5, with D possibly being TRBD1 (5 bases). The ends were cut back, 3 bases at V and 4 bases at J, with 13 bases in the middle. The CDR3 totals 14 residues. CDR1 is GTSNPN, CDR2 SVGIG, per germline (reference sequence). The CDR3 spells CAWSRGDRNQPQHF. The CDR3 coding sequence is TGTGCCTGGAGCCGGGGGGATCGGAATCAGCCCCAGCATTTT.

This sequence joins TRBV7-2 and TRBJ1-5, with TRBD1 as a possible D gene (5 bases). Deletions cut 5 bases from V and 4 bases from J, with 9 bases between. Germline CDR1 SGHTA, CDR2 FQGNSA. This CDR3 comprises 13 residues. The CDR3 loop is CASSRQTNQPQHF. Here the CDR3 DNA reads TGTGCCAGCAGCAGACAGACGAATCAGCCCCAGCATTTT. The whole variable domain, remainder taken from reference TRBV7-2 and TRBJ1-5, is GAGVSQSPSNKVTEKGKDVELRCDPISGHTALYWYRQSLGQGLEFLIYFQGNSAPDKSGLPSDRFSAERTGGSVSTLTIQRTQQEDSAVYLCASSRQTNQPQHFGDGTRLSIL.

V usage is TRBV5-1 and J usage is TRBJ1-1; D perhaps matches TRBD1 (5 bases). CDR3 length equals 14 residues. The V and J ends lost 0 bases and 11 bases respectively, with 17 bases between them. The V gene's germline CDR1 is SGHRS and CDR2 YFSETQ. The CDR3 DNA is TGCGCCAGCAGCTTGGAGCCGGACACGGATTTGGCTTTCTTT. Amino acids: CASSLEPDTDLAFF.

J is TRBJ2-7 and V is TRBV6-5; 7 nucleotides agree with TRBD1. The V and J ends lost 2 bases and 5 bases, in that order; junction bases with no gene match: 9. Germline V gives CDR1 MNHEY, CDR2 SVGAGI. CDR3 length: 15 amino acids. The CDR3 loop reads CASSYGRARGNEQYF. In DNA, the CDR3 is TGTGCCAGCAGTTACGGCCGGGCCAGGGGGAACGAGCAGTACTTC.

The chain recombines TRBV9 with TRBJ1-1; TRBD1 matches at 7 bases. CDR3 length: 15 amino acids. The germline CDR1 and CDR2 sequences are SGDLS and YYNGEE. J gave up 4 bases and V 0 bases, and 6 bases lay outside the gene matches. The CDR3 region is CASSVELGGFTEAFF. The CDR3 nucleotides are TGTGCCAGCAGCGTAGAGCTAGGGGGCTTCACTGAAGCTTTCTTT.

This chain joins TRBV19 and TRBJ1-4, with unresolved D. V lost 4 bases and J 6 bases, leaving 12 bases between the germline ends. The CDR3 contains 14 residues. Looked up from germline, CDR1 is LNHDA and CDR2 is SQIVND (reference sequence). DNA of the CDR3: TGTGCCAGTAGTACAGGCCAGAAGGATGAAAAACTGTTTTTT. Its translation is CASSTGQKDEKLFF.

As DNA, the CDR3 is TGTGCCAGCAGAAGGGACACCTACTATGGCTACACCTTC. Encoded protein: CASRRDTYYGYTF. The chain combines TRBV6-6 with TRBJ1-2; possible D gene TRBD1, 6 bases. Trimming took 6 bases from V and 3 from J, leaving 11 bases between them. CDR1 is MNHNY, CDR2 SVGAGI, per germline (reference sequence). The CDR3 has 13 residues.